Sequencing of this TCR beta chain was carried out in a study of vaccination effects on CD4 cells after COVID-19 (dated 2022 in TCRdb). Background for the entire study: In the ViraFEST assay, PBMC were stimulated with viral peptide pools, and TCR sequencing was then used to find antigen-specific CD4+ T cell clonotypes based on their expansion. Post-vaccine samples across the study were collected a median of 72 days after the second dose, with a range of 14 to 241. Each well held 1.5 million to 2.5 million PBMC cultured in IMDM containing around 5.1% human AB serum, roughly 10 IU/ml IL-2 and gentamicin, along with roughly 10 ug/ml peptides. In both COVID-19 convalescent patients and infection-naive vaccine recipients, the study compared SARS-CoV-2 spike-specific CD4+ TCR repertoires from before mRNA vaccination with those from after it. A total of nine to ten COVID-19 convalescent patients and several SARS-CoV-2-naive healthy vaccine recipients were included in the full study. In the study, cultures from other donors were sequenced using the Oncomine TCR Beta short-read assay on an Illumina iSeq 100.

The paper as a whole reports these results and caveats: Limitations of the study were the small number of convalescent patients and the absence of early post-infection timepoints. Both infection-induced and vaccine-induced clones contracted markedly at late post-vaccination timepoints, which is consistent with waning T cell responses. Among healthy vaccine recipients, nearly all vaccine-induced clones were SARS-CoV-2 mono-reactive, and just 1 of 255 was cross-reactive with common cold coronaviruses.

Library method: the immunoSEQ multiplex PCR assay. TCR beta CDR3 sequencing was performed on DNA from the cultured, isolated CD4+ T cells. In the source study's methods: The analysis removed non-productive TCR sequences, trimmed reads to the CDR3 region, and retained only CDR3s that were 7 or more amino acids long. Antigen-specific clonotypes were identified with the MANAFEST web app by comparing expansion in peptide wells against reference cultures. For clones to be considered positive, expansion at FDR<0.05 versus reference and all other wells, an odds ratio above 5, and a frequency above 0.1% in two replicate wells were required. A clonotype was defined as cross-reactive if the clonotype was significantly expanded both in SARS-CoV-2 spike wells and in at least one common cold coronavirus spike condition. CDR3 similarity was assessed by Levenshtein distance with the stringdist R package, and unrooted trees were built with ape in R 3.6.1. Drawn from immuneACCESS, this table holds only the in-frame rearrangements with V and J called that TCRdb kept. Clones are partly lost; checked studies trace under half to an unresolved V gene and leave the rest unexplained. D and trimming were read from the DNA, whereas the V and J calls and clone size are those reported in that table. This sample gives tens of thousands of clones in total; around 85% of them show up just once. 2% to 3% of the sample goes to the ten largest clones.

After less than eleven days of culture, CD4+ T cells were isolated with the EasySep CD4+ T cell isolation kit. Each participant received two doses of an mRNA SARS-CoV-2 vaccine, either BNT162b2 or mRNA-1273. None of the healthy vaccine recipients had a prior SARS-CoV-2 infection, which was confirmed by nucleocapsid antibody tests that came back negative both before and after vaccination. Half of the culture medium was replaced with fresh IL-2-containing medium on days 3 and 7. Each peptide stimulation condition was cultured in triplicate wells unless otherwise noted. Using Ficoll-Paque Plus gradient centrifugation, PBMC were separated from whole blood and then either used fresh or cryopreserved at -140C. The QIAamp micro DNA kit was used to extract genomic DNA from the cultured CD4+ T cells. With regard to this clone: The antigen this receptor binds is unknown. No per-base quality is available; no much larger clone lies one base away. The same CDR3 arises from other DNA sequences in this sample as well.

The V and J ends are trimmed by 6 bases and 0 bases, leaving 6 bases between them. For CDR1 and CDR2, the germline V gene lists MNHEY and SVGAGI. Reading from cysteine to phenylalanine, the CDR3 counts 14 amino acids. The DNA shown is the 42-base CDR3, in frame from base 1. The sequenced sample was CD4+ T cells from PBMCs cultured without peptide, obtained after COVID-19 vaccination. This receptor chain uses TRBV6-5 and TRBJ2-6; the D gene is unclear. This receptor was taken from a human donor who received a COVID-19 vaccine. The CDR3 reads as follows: CASRDFSGANVLTF. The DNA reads TGTGCCAGCAGGGATTTCTCTGGGGCCAACGTCCTGACTTTC.